This passage covers 3 T cell receptor beta chains from one sample sequenced in a study of PD-1 blockade in classical Hodgkin lymphoma (dated by TCRdb to 2018 to 2020). Library construction relied on the immunoSEQ multiplex PCR assay. The immuneACCESS repertoire file appears here via TCRdb, limited to in-frame rearrangements. These files lack a portion of the clones; in checked studies, under half of the deficit traces to unresolved V genes, and the cause of the others is not known. The sample table contains about 110,000 clones; only one count was recorded for approximately 90% of them. Approximately 20% of the sample lies in the top ten. The sample's time point label, in plain terms: cycle 2 day 1 (C2D1) of nivolumab. Every trial patient had relapsed after autologous stem cell transplantation, and cohorts A, B and C differed in prior brentuximab vedotin exposure. This sample comprised peripheral blood mononuclear cells (PBMCs), obtained before the second cycle of nivolumab. The receptors derive from a human donor with classical Hodgkin lymphoma.

This clone appeared a single time. The chain employs TRBV4-1 and TRBJ2-4; D possibly uses TRBD1 or TRBD2 (5 bases each). Per the germline V gene, CDR1 is MGHRA and CDR2 is YSYEKL. V lost 7 bases and J 5 bases, leaving 12 bases between the germline ends. The CDR3 is made up of 13 amino acids. CDR3 protein: CASMGERENIQYF. The CDR3 region has the DNA TGCGCCAGCATGGGGGAGAGGGAAAACATTCAGTACTTC.

In its sample, this clone was seen once. This sample includes further DNA sequences coding for the same CDR3. The chain links TRBV6-5 to TRBJ2-7; TRBD2 might be the D (5 bases). The germline V gene has CDR1 MNHEY and CDR2 SVGAGI. The CDR3 extends over 14 amino acids. With 0 bases removed from V and 3 bases from J, the gap between germline ends came to 9 bases. Here the CDR3 reads CASSYSSGSYEQYF. The CDR3 DNA reads TGTGCCAGCAGTTACTCGTCGGGGAGCTACGAGCAGTACTTC.

V is TRBV5-6 and J is TRBJ1-1; the D gene is possibly TRBD1 (6 bases). The CDR3 contains 17 residues. V shed 0 bases and J shed 10 bases, with 25 bases lying between them. Germline CDR1 and CDR2: SGHDT and YYEEEE. The CDR3 protein is CASSLAIQYYREGGAFF. Here the CDR3 DNA reads TGTGCCAGCAGCTTGGCCATCCAGTACTACAGGGAAGGGGGAGCTTTCTTT. The entire variable domain, with the rest obtained from reference TRBV5-6 and TRBJ1-1, is as follows: DAGVTQSPTHLIKTRGQQVTLRCSPKSGHDTVSWYQQALGQGPQFIFQYYEEEERQRGNFPDRFSGHQFPNYSSELNVNALLLGDSALYLCASSLAIQYYREGGAFFGQGTRLTVV.